This TCR beta chain was retrieved from a study of cytomegalovirus exposure and HLA in healthy donors. The PCR contained 60 Vbeta and 13 Jbeta primers. Measured with immunoSEQ multiplex PCR; TCRdb has only the in-frame clones, and not every one. The sample contains 100,000 to 150,000 clones, 74% of which appear only once. The germline V gene has CDR1 SGHRS and CDR2 YFSETQ. V was shortened by 0 bases and J by 0 bases, with 13 bases between the two germline ends. The CDR3 runs 18 residues. Sequencing used PBMCs. The source is a woman in her 50s in good health and CMV-seropositive. This sequence joins TRBV5-1 and TRBJ1-6; a possible D gene is TRBD1 (5 bases). The CDR3 is CASSLGQRFSSYNSPLHF. In DNA, the CDR3 is TGCGCCAGCAGCTTGGGACAGCGCTTCAGCTCCTATAATTCACCCCTCCACTTT.